The 15 T cell receptor beta chains listed next were all sequenced from one sample in a study of T cells after yellow fever vaccination. MiXCR, applied by TCRdb to the 5' RACE reads, yields one record per CDR3 protein. Of some 400,000 distinct CDR3 sequences listed, about 6% are singletons. The sample consisted of PBMCs, taken 5 days after the yellow fever booster vaccination. These receptors all come from a man aged 30 to 39 who received the YFV17D yellow fever vaccine.

This clonotype was recorded many times. The V gene is TRBV5-1, the J gene TRBJ2-5; either TRBD1 or TRBD2 may fit D (5 bases each). Germline values: CDR1 SGHRS, CDR2 YFSETQ. This CDR3 spans 13 amino acids. Trimming stripped 3 bases from V and 3 bases from J, with 9 bases between. The CDR3 DNA follows: TGCGCCAGCAGCTGGGACCGCGAAGAGACCCAGTACTTC. Translated, it gives CASSWDREETQYF.

The chain is built from TRBV12-3 or TRBV12-4 and TRBJ2-2; D might be TRBD1 or TRBD2, each matching 5 bases. Deletions cut 5 bases from V and 5 bases from J, with 12 bases between. The CDR3 is made up of 14 amino acids. The CDR3 reads CASSLDGTTGELFF. The CDR3 DNA reads TGTGCCAGCAGTCTAGACGGGACGACCGGGGAGCTGTTTTTT.

This clonotype was recorded a few times. V gene TRBV20-1 combines with J gene TRBJ2-1, with 7 bases matching TRBD2. Germline CDR1 and CDR2: DFQATT and SNEGSKA (reference sequence). Trimming at V came to 6 bases and at J to 4 bases, leaving 15 bases not matched to a gene. This CDR3 comprises 16 residues. The CDR3 nucleotides are TGCAGTGCGCTAGGGGCAGCAAGCGGGATATACAATGAGCAGTTCTTC. This translates into CSALGAASGIYNEQFF.

Many counts were recorded for this clonotype. The J gene is TRBJ2-5, the V gene TRBV20-1, with a tentative D call TRBD2 (6 bases). V lost 3 bases and J 4 bases, leaving 15 bases between the germline ends. This CDR3 region has 14 residues. Germline-derived CDR1 and CDR2 are DFQATT and SNEGSKA (reference sequence). DNA for the CDR3: TGCAGTGCTAGCCTTTCCACGGGAGTAGAGACCCAGTACTTC. Translation: CSASLSTGVETQYF.

This clonotype was counted a few times. The chain recombines TRBV7-9 with TRBJ2-7; 8 nucleotides align to TRBD1. With V trimmed by 3 bases and J by 7 bases, 5 bases remained unmatched. Germline values: CDR1 SEHNR, CDR2 FQNEAQ (reference sequence). This CDR3 is 13 amino acids long. DNA for the CDR3: TGTGCCAGCAGCTTGGGACAGGCGGGTGAGCAGTACTTC. Its protein product is CASSLGQAGEQYF. The full variable domain, in which reference TRBV7-9 and TRBJ2-7 provide the parts outside the CDR3, is DTGVSQNPRHKITKRGQNVTFRCDPISEHNRLYWYRQTLGQGPEFLTYFQNEAQLEKSRLLSDRFSAERPKGSFSTLEIQRTEQGDSAMYLCASSLGQAGEQYFGPGTRLTVT.

The chain couples TRBV7-8 to TRBJ2-1; D not certain. The germline CDR1 and CDR2 sequences are SGHVS and FQNEAQ. This CDR3 has 14 residues. Trimming took 3 bases from V and 6 from J, leaving 12 bases between them. The CDR3 loop reads CASSLGPRPNEQFF. The CDR3, as DNA: TGTGCCAGCAGCTTGGGCCCGCGTCCCAATGAGCAGTTCTTC.

In its sample, this clonotype was seen many times. CDR3 residues: CAWSRGLAGRGKETQYF. CDR3 sequence (DNA): TGTGCCTGGAGCCGGGGACTAGCGGGACGCGGGAAAGAGACCCAGTACTTC. This chain connects TRBV30 to TRBJ2-5; 13 bases match TRBD2. Trimming at V came to 3 bases and at J to 3 bases, leaving 10 bases not matched to a gene. This CDR3 comprises 17 residues. The V gene's germline CDR1 is GTSNPN and CDR2 SVGIG (reference sequence).

This clonotype showed up many times. The chain's CDR3 is CASSALPTSSYEQYF. The DNA for the CDR3 is TGTGCCAGCAGCGCCCTTCCGACTAGCTCCTACGAGCAGTACTTC. This chain links TRBV7-2 with TRBJ2-7; D is perhaps TRBD2 (6 bases). The CDR3 has 15 residues. CDR1 SGHTA and CDR2 FQGNSA come from the germline V gene. Trimming removed 5 bases at V and 0 bases at J, with 14 bases between.

This clonotype was counted a few times. The chain recombines TRBV12-3 or TRBV12-4 with TRBJ1-4, with 7 bases aligning to TRBD1. This CDR3 spans 16 amino acids. After removal of 6 bases from V and 4 bases from J, the junction contained 11 bases not matched to a gene. The CDR3 nucleotides read TGTGCCAGCAGCCCGTTACCGGGACAGTTTAATGAAAAACTGTTTTTT. Amino acids: CASSPLPGQFNEKLFF.

This clonotype was seen more than once but under ten times. This chain uses TRBV5-1 with TRBJ2-1, with D unresolved. V was clipped by 5 bases and J by 6 bases, with 12 bases between them. Germline V gene data show CDR1 as SGHRS and CDR2 as YFSETQ. The CDR3 covers 13 residues. The CDR3 sequence is CASRPDVVNEQFF. In DNA form, the CDR3 reads TGCGCCAGCAGGCCTGATGTGGTCAATGAGCAGTTCTTC.

This clonotype came up a few times. V is TRBV5-1 and J is TRBJ2-5, with 8 bases fitting TRBD2. The CDR3 contains 15 residues. Germline trimming cut 7 bases from V and 5 bases from J; bases unmatched to any gene: 13. CDR1 and CDR2 from the germline V gene are SGHRS and YFSETQ. CDR3 sequence reads: CASGGSGMRGETQYF. The CDR3, as DNA: TGCGCCAGCGGGGGTAGCGGGATGCGCGGCGAGACCCAGTACTTC.

The CDR3: CSVGGARQETQYF. The DNA of the CDR3 is TGCAGCGTTGGAGGCGCCCGCCAAGAGACCCAGTACTTC. This rearrangement joins TRBV29-1 to TRBJ2-5, with D hard to call. Between the trimmed V and J ends, which lost 4 bases and 1 base, there was a span of 10 bases. The CDR3 covers 13 residues. The germline V gene encodes CDR1 SQVTM and CDR2 ANQGSEA.

This clonotype has a handful of counts. The chain employs TRBV29-1 and TRBJ2-2; D uncertain. Germline CDR1 and CDR2: SQVTM and ANQGSEA. The CDR3 covers 14 residues. V lost 4 bases, J lost 5 bases, and 14 bases lay in between. CDR3 residues: CSVARRLGTGELFF. The CDR3 DNA follows: TGCAGCGTTGCAAGGCGACTGGGAACCGGGGAGCTGTTTTTT.

This clonotype was observed a few times. This sequence joins TRBV6-1 and TRBJ2-7; D is unresolved. The V gene's germline CDR1 is MNHNS and CDR2 SASEGT. Trimming cost V 5 bases and J 6 bases, with 20 bases left between them. The CDR3 runs 15 residues. CDR3 sequence: CASSPTYGSASEQYF. The CDR3 DNA is TGTGCCAGCAGTCCAACGTACGGGTCAGCCTCCGAGCAGTACTTC.

This clonotype has a count of ten or more. The V and J genes are TRBV12-3 or TRBV12-4 and TRBJ2-7; TRBD2 aligns across 14 bases. This CDR3 has 16 residues. V trimming: 6 bases; J trimming: 7 bases; junction bases outside the gene matches: 11. In nucleotides, the CDR3 is TGTGCCAGCAGCATAGGGGTCGGACTAGCGGGAGGTGAGCAGTACTTC. Residues: CASSIGVGLAGGEQYF.